This T cell receptor beta chain was identified in a study of cytomegalovirus exposure and HLA in healthy donors. About the research overall: There were about 86 million unique TCRs (from HLA-typed donors) in an early data release. Findings and caveats of the study: Previous analysis showed most TCR beta V segments were productive about 87% or about 30% of the time.

The primer mix had 60 Vbeta and 13 Jbeta primers. Sequenced by immunoSEQ multiplex PCR; TCRdb stores in-frame clones only, minus some. The table shows around 100,000 clones, with over 55% occurring only once. This CDR3 is 15 amino acids long. V lost 7 bases, J lost 8 bases, and 12 bases stayed unmatched. CDR1 is ENHRY, CDR2 SYGVKD, per germline. On this clone itself: Antigen specificity is unknown.

Samples came from healthy bone marrow donors. Despite likely unrecorded immune exposures, the donors were nominally healthy at the time of sampling. The genes are TRBV10-3 and TRBJ2-1; 9 bases agree with TRBD2. What was sequenced was PBMCs. The sequence was obtained from a young man in good health and CMV-seropositive. The chain's CDR3 is CAIKRAGGAADEQFF. The CDR3 region has the DNA TGTGCCATCAAGCGAGCGGGGGGCGCGGCCGATGAGCAGTTCTTC.